The clone carrying this TCR beta chain was seen more than once but under ten times. Its target is not known. The CDR3 is 16 residues long. Germline CDR1 is LNHDA and CDR2 is SQIVND (reference sequence). Trimming cost V 4 bases and J 5 bases; bases outside gene matches: 12. TCRB transcripts that were expressed got sequenced, as all of the isolated RNA had been reverse transcribed. Clones were read by immunoSEQ multiplex PCR, and TCRdb kept only the in-frame ones, dropping some. The sample consists of a few hundred thousand clones, 10% to 15% of them appearing once. This specimen comes from a study of beta chain features in type 1 diabetes. Overall study results and limits: Shortening of TCRB CDR3s, moderate but significant, appeared in all four CD4+ subsets of Type 1 diabetes patients. A pattern of fewer insertions and more deletions at VDJ junctions was seen in type 1 diabetes patients.

Via the markers CD45RO/CCR7/CD25/CD127/CD95/CD27, stem cell-like memory, regulatory, central memory and naive CD4+ cells were sorted. Every sorted population was more than 98% pure. This receptor was taken from a woman younger than 35 with type 1 diabetes. Material for sequencing was naive CD4+ T cells from blood. The chain employs TRBV19 and TRBJ2-7; 9 positions match TRBD2. Here the CDR3 reads CASSKLAGELRNEQYF. The DNA of the CDR3 is TGTGCCAGTAGTAAATTAGCGGGAGAGCTGCGAAACGAGCAGTACTTC. The full variable domain, completed using reference TRBV19 and TRBJ2-7, is DGGITQSPKYLFRKEGQNVTLSCEQNLNHDAMYWYRQDPGQGLRLIYYSQIVNDFQKGDIAEGYSVSREKKESFPLTVTSAQKNPTAFYLCASSKLAGELRNEQYFGPGTRLTVT.